These T cell receptor beta chains were read from a single sample in a study of shared clonotypes between healthy human individuals. TCRdb's table, derived via immunoSEQ multiplex PCR, lists solely in-frame clones and lacks some. Among about 2.1 million clones, 80% to 95% were seen once, and the ten largest hold about 1.6%. The sample was naive CD8+ T cells from PBMCs. The receptors were sampled from a man between 18 and 29 years old in good health. Some clones in this sample may be carry-over from other donors' samples. Each CDR3 is given with its conserved first and last residue. The D gene is left open where the match is weak. A row's size may be missing; if present it is once, few, many or a size class.

CDR3 protein	CDR3 DNA	clone size	V gene	J gene	D gene
CASLWGYTQYF	TGTGCCAGCTTATGGGGGTACACGCAGTATTTT	-	TRBV6-1	TRBJ2-3	-
CASSTRDGGTDTQYF	TGTGCCAGTAGTACACGGGACGGAGGAACAGATACGCAGTATTTT	-	TRBV19	TRBJ2-3	-
CASSIDVSGGQPQHF	TGTGCCAGTAGTATAGATGTCTCAGGGGGGCAGCCCCAGCATTTT	-	TRBV19	TRBJ1-5	TRBD1
CASSLDPGSFGDTQYF	TGTGCCAGCAGCTTAGACCCCGGGAGTTTTGGAGATACGCAGTATTTT	-	TRBV7-9	TRBJ2-3	-
CASSLYRGGTGELFF	TGTGCCAGCAGTTTATACAGGGGTGGTACCGGGGAGCTGTTTTTT	-	TRBV6-5	TRBJ2-2	TRBD1
CASSLIRVGGYTF	TGTGCCAGCAGTTTAATCCGGGTTGGGGGCTACACCTTC	-	TRBV28	TRBJ1-2	-
CATSAANSPLHF	TGTGCCACCAGCGCAGCTAATTCACCCCTCCACTTT	-	TRBV15	TRBJ1-6	-
CASSGEFLSQHF	TGTGCCAGCAGTGGGGAGTTCCTGTCCCAGCATTTT	-	TRBV2	TRBJ1-5	-
CASSVGFSSGNTIYF	TGTGCCAGCAGCGTGGGGTTCAGCTCGGGAAACACCATATATTTT	-	TRBV7-2	TRBJ1-3	-
CASSPGYEQYF	TGCGCCAGCAGCCCTGGTTACGAGCAGTACTTC	-	TRBV4-1	TRBJ2-7	-
CASSPWAADEQFF	TGTGCCAGCAGCCCATGGGCAGCAGATGAGCAGTTCTTC	-	TRBV9	TRBJ2-1	-
CASQTGVNTEAFF	TGTGCCAGCCAGACAGGGGTAAACACTGAAGCTTTCTTT	-	TRBV28	TRBJ1-1	TRBD1
CASSIFFRGLDQPQHF	TGTGCCAGTAGTATTTTCTTCAGGGGGCTTGATCAGCCCCAGCATTTT	-	TRBV19	TRBJ1-5	TRBD1
CASSPPVMGGPYEQYF	TGTGCCAGCTCACCCCCGGTTATGGGAGGGCCCTACGAGCAGTACTTC	-	TRBV18	TRBJ2-7	TRBD2
CASSQEPGINEQYF	TGCGCCAGCAGCCAAGAGCCGGGGATCAACGAGCAGTACTTC	-	TRBV4-1	TRBJ2-7	-
CASRTDWSSGNTIYF	TGTGCCAGCAGGACGGATTGGAGCTCTGGAAACACCATATATTTT	-	TRBV28	TRBJ1-3	-
CASSKRLAPRGEKLFF	TGTGCCAGCAGTAAACGTCTAGCGCCACGGGGTGAAAAACTGTTTTTT	-	TRBV28	TRBJ1-4	-
CASTTGNEQFF	TGTGCCAGCACCACGGGAAATGAGCAGTTCTTC	-	TRBV2	TRBJ2-1	-
CASSGAGLAGEVNGYEQYF	TGTGCCAGCAGCGGGGCGGGACTAGCGGGAGAAGTGAACGGGTACGAGCAGTACTTC	-	TRBV11-2	TRBJ2-7	TRBD2
CASRIAPDRGLGTEAFF	TGTGCCAGCCGGATTGCCCCGGACAGGGGGCTGGGGACTGAAGCTTTCTTT	-	TRBV7-9	TRBJ1-1	TRBD1
CASSLSRGTPVYGYTF	TGTGCCAGCAGCTTATCCAGGGGAACTCCAGTCTATGGCTACACCTTC	once	TRBV5-4	TRBJ1-2	-
CASSVWGNEQFF	TGTGCCAGCAGTGTATGGGGGAATGAGCAGTTCTTC	-	TRBV28	TRBJ2-1	-
CASSSFSSGNTIYF	TGTGCCAGCAGCTCGTTCAGCTCTGGAAACACCATATATTTT	-	TRBV7-9	TRBJ1-3	-